These 11 T cell receptor beta chains share one sample of origin, sequenced in a study of shared clonotypes between healthy human individuals. Generated by immunoSEQ multiplex PCR, the TCRdb table keeps only in-frame clones and is missing some. Of fewer than 1.8 million clones in the sample, approximately 98.5% were seen once. Material for sequencing was naive CD4+ T cells sorted from blood. This sample's subset: CD45RA+ positively selected. The receptors stem from a man aged 25-40 years in good health.

V and J are TRBV9 and TRBJ2-1; no firm D call. Germline V gene sequence: CDR1 SGDLS, CDR2 YYNGEE. This CDR3 region has 15 residues. V lost 0 bases and J lost 7, with 14 bases in between. The CDR3 is CASSVAQLGVNEQFF. The CDR3 nucleotides read TGTGCCAGCAGCGTAGCCCAGTTAGGTGTTAATGAGCAGTTCTTC.

About this clone itself: At the DNA level, this CDR3 is encoded by other sequences in the same sample as well. The chain links TRBV7-2 to TRBJ2-2; D is ambiguous. The germline V gene has CDR1 SGHTA and CDR2 FQGNSA. This CDR3 contains 15 residues. V shed 0 bases and J shed 4 bases, with 9 bases lying between them. In DNA form, the CDR3 reads TGTGCCAGCAGCTTAGCGCAAGGATCCACCGGGGAGCTGTTTTTT. Translated, it gives CASSLAQGSTGELFF.

CDR3 sequence: CASSPGLAERTFF. DNA of the CDR3: TGTGCCAGCAGCCCGGGACTAGCGGAGAGGACCTTCTTC. The chain links TRBV5-5 to TRBJ2-1; TRBD2 agrees at 11 bases. Per the germline V gene, CDR1 is SGHKS and CDR2 is YYEKEE (reference sequence). The V segment lost 4 bases and the J segment 16 bases; nucleotides outside the gene matches: 10. The CDR3 is 13 residues long.

The rearrangement joins TRBV10-3 to TRBJ2-7, with a tentative D call TRBD2 (5 bases). V was shortened by 3 bases and J by 6 bases, with 21 bases between the two germline ends. Germline V lookup: CDR1 ENHRY, CDR2 SYGVKD. This CDR3 is built from 16 residues. The CDR3 nucleotides read TGTGCCATCAGTGATCTACGGCTAGCAGCACTTATCGAGCAGTACTTC. Its protein is CAISDLRLAALIEQYF.

Regarding this clone: This sample also contains other DNA sequences that code for the same CDR3. In DNA form, the CDR3 reads TGCAGCGTCGTCAGGGGCCCCTACGAGCAGTACTTC. Translated: CSVVRGPYEQYF. The J gene is TRBJ2-7, the V gene TRBV29-1; tentatively, D is TRBD1 (6 bases). V was trimmed by 6 bases and J by 2 bases, leaving 11 bases between them. Germline values: CDR1 SQVTM, CDR2 ANQGSEA. The CDR3 extends over 12 amino acids.

V is TRBV6-6 and J is TRBJ1-5; D is undetermined. Germline CDR1 reads MNHNY; CDR2 reads SVGAGI (reference sequence). The CDR3 is 13 residues long. Trimming shortened V by 7 bases and J by 3 bases, and 10 bases separated the two germline ends. The CDR3 loop is CASTNTNNQPQHF. The CDR3, as DNA: TGTGCCAGCACCAACACCAACAATCAGCCCCAGCATTTT.

CDR3 bases: TGTGCCAGCTCCCGTCAGGCCTCAAACACCGGGGAGCTGTTTTTT. Translating it yields CASSRQASNTGELFF. The V call is TRBV18, the J call TRBJ2-2; D unresolved. V lost 6 bases and J 2 bases, leaving 13 bases between the germline ends. CDR3 length: 15 amino acids. Per the germline V gene, CDR1 is KGHSH and CDR2 is LQKENI.

J is TRBJ2-1 and V is TRBV14; possible D gene TRBD2, 5 bases. Germline-derived CDR1 and CDR2 are SGHDN and FVKESK. The V and J ends lost 4 bases and 7 bases respectively, with 17 bases between them. There are 15 residues in the CDR3. The CDR3 loop is CASSPLLGALNEQFF. The DNA of the CDR3 is TGTGCCAGCAGCCCGTTACTAGGAGCCCTAAATGAGCAGTTCTTC.

This clone showed up just once. The chain couples TRBV5-1 to TRBJ2-7; 10 bases are shared with TRBD1. The CDR3 spans 15 residues. Germline loops: CDR1 SGHRS, CDR2 YFSETQ. V was pared by 3 bases and J by 2 bases, with 5 bases of the junction left unmatched. The CDR3 DNA is TGCGCCAGCAGCTGGGGACAGGGGATAACCTACGAGCAGTACTTC. Amino acids: CASSWGQGITYEQYF.

This chain joins TRBV7-9 and TRBJ1-4; maybe TRBD1 (6 bases). The CDR3 is 15 residues long. With 5 bases removed from V and 8 bases from J, the gap between germline ends came to 18 bases. Germline V CDR1 and CDR2: SEHNR, FQNEAQ (reference sequence). The CDR3 coding sequence is TGTGCCAGCAGCCCATTCGGGGGGGCGGGAGAAAAACTGTTTTTT. It is translated as CASSPFGGAGEKLFF.

J is TRBJ1-5 and V is TRBV6-6; D remains ambiguous. The CDR3 extends over 15 amino acids. Trimming shortened V by 0 bases and J by 2 bases, and 8 bases separated the two germline ends. Germline loops: CDR1 MNHNY, CDR2 SVGAGI (reference sequence). In DNA, the CDR3 is TGTGCCAGCAGTTACTCGACGGGTGGCAATCAGCCCCAGCATTTT. It is translated as CASSYSTGGNQPQHF.